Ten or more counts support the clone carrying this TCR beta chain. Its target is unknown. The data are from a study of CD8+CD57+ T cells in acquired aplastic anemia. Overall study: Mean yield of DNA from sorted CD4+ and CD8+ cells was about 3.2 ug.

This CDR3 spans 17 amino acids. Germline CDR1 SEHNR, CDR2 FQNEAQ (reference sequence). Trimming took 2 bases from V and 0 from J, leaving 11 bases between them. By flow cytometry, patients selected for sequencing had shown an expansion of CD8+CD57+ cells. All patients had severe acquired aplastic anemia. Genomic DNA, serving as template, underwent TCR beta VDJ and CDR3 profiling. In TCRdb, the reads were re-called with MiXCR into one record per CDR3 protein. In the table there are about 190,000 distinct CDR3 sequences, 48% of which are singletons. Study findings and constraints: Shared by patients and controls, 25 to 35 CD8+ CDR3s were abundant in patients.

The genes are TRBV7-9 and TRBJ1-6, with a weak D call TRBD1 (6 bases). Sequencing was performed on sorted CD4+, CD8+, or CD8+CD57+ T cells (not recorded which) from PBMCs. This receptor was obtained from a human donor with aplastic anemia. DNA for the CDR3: TGTGCCAGCAGCTTACAGGGGTCGAGCTCCTATAATTCACCCCTCCACTTT. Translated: CASSLQGSSSYNSPLHF.